The 5 T cell receptor beta chains reported below all come from one sample, sequenced in a study of technical replicates of blood from several donors. Produced via immunoSEQ multiplex PCR; TCRdb's table is partial and in-frame only. The profile shows over 50,000 clones, around 85% of them singletons. Source material: PBMCs. Every receptor here comes from a human donor in good health. Some clones in this sample may be carry-over from other donors' samples.

This clone was detected only once. The CDR3 bases are TGTGCCAGCAGTTCGGGACAGGTAAAAGGCAACGAGCAGTACTTC. Translated, it gives CASSSGQVKGNEQYF. The gene calls are TRBV27 and TRBJ2-7; 8 nucleotides align to TRBD1. Unmatched junction bases numbered 10, after V lost 4 bases and J lost 5 bases. The germline V gene encodes CDR1 MNHEY and CDR2 SMNVEV (reference sequence). CDR3 length: 15 residues.

The chain uses TRBV7-3 and TRBJ2-2; 9 nucleotides line up with TRBD1. The germline CDR1 and CDR2 sequences are SGHTA and FQGTGA. V lost 4 bases, J lost 7 bases, and 7 bases stayed unmatched. This CDR3 is built from 15 residues. In nucleotides, the CDR3 is TGTGCCAGCAGCTCCGGGACAGGGAATGGCGGGGAGCTGTTTTTT. Protein product: CASSSGTGNGGELFF.

This chain links TRBV7-2 with TRBJ1-3; 9 positions match TRBD1. Germline CDR1 is SGHTA and CDR2 is FQGNSA. Losses at the gene ends were 6 bases for V and 3 bases for J; bases not matched to a gene: 15. This CDR3 is built from 18 residues. The DNA for the CDR3 is TGTGCCAGCAGTTCACCACGCCTACAGGGGGCTATTGGAAACACCATATATTTT. It specifies CASSSPRLQGAIGNTIYF.

DNA for the CDR3: TGTGCCAGCAGCTTAGTTTCATCCGGGGTGGAGACCCAGTACTTC. It translates to CASSLVSSGVETQYF. The chain combines TRBV7-9 with TRBJ2-5; perhaps TRBD2 as D (5 bases). The germline gives CDR1 SEHNR, CDR2 FQNEAQ (reference sequence). The CDR3 runs to 15 residues. V lost 1 base and J lost 5, with 14 bases in between.

The chain is built from TRBV7-9 and TRBJ2-1; 11 bases are a match to TRBD2. The CDR3 runs to 15 residues. The V segment lost 4 bases and the J segment 4 bases; nucleotides outside the gene matches: 3. Germline V gene lookup returns CDR1 SEHNR and CDR2 FQNEAQ (reference sequence). This CDR3 is CASSSLAGGYNEQFF. The CDR3 DNA reads as TGTGCCAGCAGCTCGCTAGCGGGAGGTTACAATGAGCAGTTCTTC.